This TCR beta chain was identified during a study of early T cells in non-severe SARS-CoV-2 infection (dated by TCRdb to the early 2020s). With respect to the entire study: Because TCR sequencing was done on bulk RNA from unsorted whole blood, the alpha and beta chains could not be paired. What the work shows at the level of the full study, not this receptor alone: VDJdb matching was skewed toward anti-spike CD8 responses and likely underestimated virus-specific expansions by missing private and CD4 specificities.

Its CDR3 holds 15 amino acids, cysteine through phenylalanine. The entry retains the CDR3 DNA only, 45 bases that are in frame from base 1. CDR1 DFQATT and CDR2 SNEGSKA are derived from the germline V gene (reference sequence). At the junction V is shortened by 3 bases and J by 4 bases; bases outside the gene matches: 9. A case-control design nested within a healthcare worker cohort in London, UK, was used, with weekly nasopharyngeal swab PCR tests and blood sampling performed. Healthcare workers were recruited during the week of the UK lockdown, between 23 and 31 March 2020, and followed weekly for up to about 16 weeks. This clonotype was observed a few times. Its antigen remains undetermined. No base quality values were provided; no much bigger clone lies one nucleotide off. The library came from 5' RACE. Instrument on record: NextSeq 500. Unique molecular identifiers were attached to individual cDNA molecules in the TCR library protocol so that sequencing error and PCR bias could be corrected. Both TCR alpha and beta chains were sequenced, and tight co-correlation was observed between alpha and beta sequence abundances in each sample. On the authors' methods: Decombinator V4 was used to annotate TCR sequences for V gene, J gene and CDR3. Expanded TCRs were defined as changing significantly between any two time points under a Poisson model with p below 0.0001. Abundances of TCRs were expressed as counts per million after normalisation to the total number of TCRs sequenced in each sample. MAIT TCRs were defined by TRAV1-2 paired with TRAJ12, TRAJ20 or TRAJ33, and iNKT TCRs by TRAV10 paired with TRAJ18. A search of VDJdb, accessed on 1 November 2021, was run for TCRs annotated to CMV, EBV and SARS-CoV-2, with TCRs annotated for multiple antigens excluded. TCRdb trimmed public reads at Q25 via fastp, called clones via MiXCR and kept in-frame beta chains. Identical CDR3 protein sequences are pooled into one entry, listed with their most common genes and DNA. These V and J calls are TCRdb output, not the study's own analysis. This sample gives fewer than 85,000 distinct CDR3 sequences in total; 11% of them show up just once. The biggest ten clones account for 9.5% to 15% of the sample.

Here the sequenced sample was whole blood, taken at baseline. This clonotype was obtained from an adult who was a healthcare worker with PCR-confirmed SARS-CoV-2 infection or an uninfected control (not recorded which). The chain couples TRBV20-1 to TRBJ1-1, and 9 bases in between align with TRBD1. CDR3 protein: CSASNLQGAPTEAFF. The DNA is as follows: TGCAGTGCTAGTAATCTACAGGGGGCCCCCACTGAAGCTTTCTTT.